This record concerns one T cell receptor beta chain sequence. No antigen is known for it. Base qualities are not at hand, and no much larger clone is one base apart. Per the publication, the time point label means: baseline pretreatment blood. According to the study, the label for this sample's treatment or condition signals: 15 Gy SBRT to primary tumor, nephrectomy 4 weeks later. To follow tumor-enriched clonotypes, serial peripheral blood was collected from radiation-treated patients at baseline and at 2 weeks and 4 weeks after SBRT. All patients had renal cell carcinoma with clear cell pathology. The QIAamp DNA Blood Mini Kit (Qiagen) was used to prepare genomic DNA for TCR sequencing. Samples were included in the analyses only if all quality control checks were passed. The data are from a study of radiation and T cells in renal cell carcinoma (dated by TCRdb to about 2020). About the study as a whole: Samples were obtained from a clinical trial, in which 15 Gy stereotactic body radiation therapy was delivered to primary renal cell carcinomas and nephrectomy was performed 4 weeks later. TCR beta sequencing covered 50 to 55 samples in total, comprising around 25 tumors and approximately 27 peripheral blood samples. In the 45 to 65 samples combined, 4 million to 5 million unique CDR3 nucleotide sequences were found, encoding some 2,500,000 unique CDR3 amino acid sequences. The investigation overall reported the following: No pretreatment tumor biopsies were available, so the baseline intratumoral presence of clonotypes could not be determined. In blood, the top tumor clonotypes increased from baseline to 2 weeks after radiation and then shrank by 4 weeks, which suggests a temporary expansion of tumor-resident clones. Effects of radiation dose or scheduling on the TCR repertoire could not be addressed with the single-armed trial design. Tracking of blood repertoire dynamics stopped at three to five weeks after treatment, with no follow-up past that point.

At the junction V is shortened by 0 bases and J by 0 bases; bases outside the gene matches: 12. From the germline V gene, CDR1 is SGHRS and CDR2 is YFSETQ. From the cysteine up to the phenylalanine, the CDR3 has a length of 20 residues. Of the read, only the CDR3 DNA is kept; its 60 bases are in frame from base 1. TCR beta libraries were generated from genomic DNA with the immunoSEQ kit, following the manufacturer's recommendations. Library preparation used a first multiplex PCR with proprietary primers, then a second PCR adding unique barcodes, with bead cleanups after each round. Each sample batch included a kit-provided positive control reaction and a negative control reaction. The final libraries were assessed on an Agilent 4200 TapeStation D1000 ScreenTape, pooled by volume, and quantified by qPCR. Sequencing ran on an Illumina NextSeq500 with a MidOutput 150-cycle cartridge, using 156 Read1 and 15 Index1 cycles with kit custom primers. The pooled library was loaded at approximately 0.95 pM with roughly 19% PhiX control spiked in. Per the source publication's procedure: The vendor-processed data were analyzed in R, and a clonotype was defined as all T cells that share the same CDR3 nucleotide sequence. For clone abundance analyses, frequencies were normalized to the 10,000 most abundant clones in each sample. Public T cell clones, which averaged fewer than five per sample, were excluded before analysis. A difference in abundance of at least 32-fold between compartments was used to define tumor-enriched and baseline blood-enriched clonotypes. A beta-binomial differential abundance model was used to identify clonotypes that were expanded or contracted between blood time points. Similarity between tumor and blood repertoires was quantified using the Baroni-Urbani and Buser coefficient, and groups were compared with two-tailed Wilcoxon tests in R. Held by TCRdb, this immuneACCESS table contains in-frame sequences only and omits some clones. Under half of the omission traces to an unresolved V gene where checked; the cause of the rest is unknown. V, J and clone size are taken as reported in that table, and D and trimming were inferred from the DNA itself. This sample has roughly 150,000 clones in its table, and about 88% of those were observed once. 4.1% of the sample is held by the ten biggest clonotypes.

The sequence derives from a woman in her seventies with renal cell carcinoma. Sequencing used blood, obtained from a patient whose treatment included radiotherapy and nephrectomy. The rearrangement combines TRBV5-1 with TRBJ2-3; TRBD2 matches 11 bases in the middle. The CDR3 corresponds to CASSLEGWLAGGVSTDTQYF. Here is the DNA: TGCGCCAGCAGCTTGGAGGGGTGGCTAGCGGGGGGCGTTAGCACAGATACGCAGTATTTT.